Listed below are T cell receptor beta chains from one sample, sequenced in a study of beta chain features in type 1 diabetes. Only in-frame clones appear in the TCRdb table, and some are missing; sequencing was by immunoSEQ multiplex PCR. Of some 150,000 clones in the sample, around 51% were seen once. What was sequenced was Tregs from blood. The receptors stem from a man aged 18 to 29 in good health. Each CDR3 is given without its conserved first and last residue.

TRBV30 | AWSVRGSGANVLT
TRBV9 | AVGPGGETQY
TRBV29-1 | SAHRGMNTEAF
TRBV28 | ASSLPGGRFHEQY
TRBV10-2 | ATQSWDRGRGANVLT
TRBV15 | ATSTRRTKLAHSYEQY
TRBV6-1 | ASSRQGGGGELF
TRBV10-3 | AAGGGLYNEQF
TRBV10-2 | ASSLLGGGGQVVNEQF
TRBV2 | ASSVYMNTEAF
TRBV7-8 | ASSWTSGRTGELF
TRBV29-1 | SGGGLTGEGYNEQF
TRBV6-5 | ASSATGGGYGEQF
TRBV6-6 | ASSPQGAGTEAF
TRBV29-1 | SVFSSNYGYT
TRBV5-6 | ASSLVVQREEETQY
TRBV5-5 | ASSLVGGPAPNLRGYT
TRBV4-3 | ASSQDLAGGYYEQY
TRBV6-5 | ASSYSGGANTEAF
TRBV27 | ASSLEWVNTGELF
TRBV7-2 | ASTKGSYEQY
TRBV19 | ASSSDRDFPEAF
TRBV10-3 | AISESPGNQPQH
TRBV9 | ASSVARQTRGANVLT
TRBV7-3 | ASSLQVYNEQF
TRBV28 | ASRSYPSATGGRNEKLF
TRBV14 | ASRLLTNTGELF
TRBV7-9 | ASSLAVGSGLVSYEQY
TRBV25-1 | ASSPFGTEAF
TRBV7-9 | ASSSISGGAAGETQY
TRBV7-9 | ASSLRRTSGANVLT
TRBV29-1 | SVGTANYGYT
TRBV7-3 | ASSLSGRDGEQY
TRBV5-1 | ASSFGGGQETQY
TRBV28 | AGSFPISLRDPRGYT
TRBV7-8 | ASSLGGQGVWQPQH
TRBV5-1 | ASSHMTWTGIYEQY
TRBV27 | ASSFTGPTGELF
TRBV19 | ASSSRGGLAGDEQF
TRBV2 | ASSEGTALIYGYT
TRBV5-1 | ASSSTGWGETQY
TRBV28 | ASSFYGFAANEQF
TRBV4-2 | ASSREENTEAF
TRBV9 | ASSVARGEQF
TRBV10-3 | AILGQGNTEAF
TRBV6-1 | ASRIGTHYGYT